This T cell receptor (beta chain) was found in a study of Graves' ophthalmopathy and Graves' hyperthyroidism. The table lists this clonotype with many counts. What it binds is unknown. Transcripts of RNA were the source for amplifying TCR beta CDR3 regions. Second-round multiplex PCR came after first-round RT-PCR with HTBI primers. TCRdb independently ran MiXCR on the multiplex PCR reads; one entry per CDR3 protein. The table records around 470,000 distinct CDR3 sequences, around an eighth of them present only once. Study-wide findings and caveats: From stable hyperthyroidism, ophthalmopathy was separated by a 13-signature model with 85% to 90% sensitivity and approximately 81% specificity. Both an approximately 70% sensitivity and a 72.22% specificity characterized the model's predictions of ophthalmopathy progression.

Pregnant or lactating patients and those with other autoimmune diseases or uncontrolled infections were excluded. Trimming cost V 6 bases and J 9 bases; bases outside gene matches: 14. This CDR3 has 14 residues. Germline assignment: CDR1 MNHEY and CDR2 SMNVEV (reference sequence). The rearrangement uses TRBV27 and TRBJ2-7; 7 nucleotides match TRBD2. This receptor was identified in a woman aged 30 to 39 with Graves' ophthalmopathy. The sequenced sample consisted of blood. Here the CDR3 reads CASSRSGHEGGQYF. The CDR3 nucleotides read TGTGCCAGCAGCCGTAGCGGGCACGAGGGCGGGCAGTACTTC.